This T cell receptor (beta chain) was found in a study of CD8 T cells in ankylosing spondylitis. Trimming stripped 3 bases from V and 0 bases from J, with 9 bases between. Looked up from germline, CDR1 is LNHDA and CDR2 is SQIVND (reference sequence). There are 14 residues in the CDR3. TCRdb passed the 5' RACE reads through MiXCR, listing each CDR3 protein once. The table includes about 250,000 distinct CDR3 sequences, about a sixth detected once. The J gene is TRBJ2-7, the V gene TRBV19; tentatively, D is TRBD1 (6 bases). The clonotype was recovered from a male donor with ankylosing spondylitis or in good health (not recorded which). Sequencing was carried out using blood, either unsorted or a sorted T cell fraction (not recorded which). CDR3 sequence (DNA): TGTGCCAGTAGTATGGGACATTACTCCTACGAGCAGTACTTC. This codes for CASSMGHYSYEQYF.